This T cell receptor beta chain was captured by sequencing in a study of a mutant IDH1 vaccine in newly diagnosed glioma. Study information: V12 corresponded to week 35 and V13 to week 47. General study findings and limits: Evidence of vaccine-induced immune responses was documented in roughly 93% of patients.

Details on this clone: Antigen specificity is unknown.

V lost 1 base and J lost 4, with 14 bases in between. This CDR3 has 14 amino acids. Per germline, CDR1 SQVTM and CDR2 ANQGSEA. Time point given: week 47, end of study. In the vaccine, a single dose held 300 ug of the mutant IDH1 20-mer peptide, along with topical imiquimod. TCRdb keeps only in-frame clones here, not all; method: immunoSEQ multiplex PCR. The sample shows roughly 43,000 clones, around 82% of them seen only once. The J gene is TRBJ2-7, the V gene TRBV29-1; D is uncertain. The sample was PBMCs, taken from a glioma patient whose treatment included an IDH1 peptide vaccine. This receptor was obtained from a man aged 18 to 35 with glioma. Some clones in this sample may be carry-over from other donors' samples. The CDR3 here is CSVEVESEAYEQYF. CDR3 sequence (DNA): TGCAGCGTTGAAGTCGAGTCAGAAGCATACGAGCAGTACTTC.